Included here is one T cell receptor beta chain sequence, with context. Antigen: not known. Other DNA sequences of this sample code for an identical CDR3. This record comes from a study of shared clonotypes between healthy human individuals. Study summary: Each donor's CD4 naive and CD4 memory cells filled three plates apiece, CD8 naive two, and CD8 memory one. The study, taken as a whole, reports: Clonotype sharing across donors was expected to vary with sequencing depth. Rarefaction showed sorted-subset sequencing was incomplete despite large depth.

Germline V gene data show CDR1 as MDHEN and CDR2 as SYDVKM. This CDR3 comprises 12 residues. Trimming pared 3 bases from V and 7 bases from J, leaving 7 bases between. TCRdb's table, derived via immunoSEQ multiplex PCR, lists solely in-frame clones and lacks some. Among millions of clones, about 92% were seen once, and the ten largest hold around 0.4%. The receptor was derived from a young man in good health. Some clones in this sample may be carry-over from other donors' samples. The V and J genes are TRBV28 and TRBJ1-5; D is unclear. The specimen was naive CD4+ T cells from PBMCs. As to subset: CD45RA+ positively selected. CDR3 sequence (DNA): TGTGCCAGCAGTTTGTCGGTACAGCCCCAGCATTTT. This codes for CASSLSVQPQHF.